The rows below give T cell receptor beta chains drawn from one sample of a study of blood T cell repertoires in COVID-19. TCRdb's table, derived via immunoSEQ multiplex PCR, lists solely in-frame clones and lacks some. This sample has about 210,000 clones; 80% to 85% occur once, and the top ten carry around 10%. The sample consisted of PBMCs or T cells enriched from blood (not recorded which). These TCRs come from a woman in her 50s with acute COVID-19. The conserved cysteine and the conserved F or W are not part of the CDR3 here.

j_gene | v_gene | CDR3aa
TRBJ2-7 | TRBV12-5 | ASGLVARAYEQY
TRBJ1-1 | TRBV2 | ASRPGTGRTEAF
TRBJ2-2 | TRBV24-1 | ATSDLWGGANTGELF
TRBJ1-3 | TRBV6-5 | ASQGASGNTIY
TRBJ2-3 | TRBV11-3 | ASSKETMDTQY
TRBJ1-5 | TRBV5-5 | ASSFLGGNQPQH
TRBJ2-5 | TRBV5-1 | ASSLTTGGGETQY
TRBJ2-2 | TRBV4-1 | ASSQEGSSGRSYTGELF
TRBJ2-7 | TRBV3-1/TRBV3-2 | ASSLREGRNEQY
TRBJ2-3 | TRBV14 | ASSRGLPTDTQY
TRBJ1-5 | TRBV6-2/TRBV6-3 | ASSPGGQPQH
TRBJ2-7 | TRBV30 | AWTGGYEQY
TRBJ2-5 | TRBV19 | ASRGNGGTQY
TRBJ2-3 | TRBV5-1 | ASSPGQGASTDTQY
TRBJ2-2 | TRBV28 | ASSSRDRVTGELF
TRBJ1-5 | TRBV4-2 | ASSPGGTDNQPQH
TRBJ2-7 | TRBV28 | ASSSPGQGRREQY